This T cell receptor (beta chain) derives from a study of blood T cell repertoires in COVID-19. CDR1 is LGHNA and CDR2 is YSLEER in the germline V gene. The CDR3 has 15 amino acids. Losses at the gene ends were 3 bases for V and 7 bases for J; bases not matched to a gene: 6. Data came from immunoSEQ multiplex PCR; TCRdb stores just in-frame clones and leaves some out. The sample has around 100,000 clones; approximately 85% are singletons. The sample holds one count of this clone. The TCR was taken from a woman aged 55-69 years with COVID-19, enrolled during active disease. The J gene is TRBJ1-6, the V gene TRBV4-3; 7 bases line up with TRBD1. Sequenced sample: peripheral blood. DNA of the CDR3: TGCGCCAGCAGCCAGTCGGACAGGCTAAATTCACCCCTCCACTTT. Amino acid sequence: CASSQSDRLNSPLHF.